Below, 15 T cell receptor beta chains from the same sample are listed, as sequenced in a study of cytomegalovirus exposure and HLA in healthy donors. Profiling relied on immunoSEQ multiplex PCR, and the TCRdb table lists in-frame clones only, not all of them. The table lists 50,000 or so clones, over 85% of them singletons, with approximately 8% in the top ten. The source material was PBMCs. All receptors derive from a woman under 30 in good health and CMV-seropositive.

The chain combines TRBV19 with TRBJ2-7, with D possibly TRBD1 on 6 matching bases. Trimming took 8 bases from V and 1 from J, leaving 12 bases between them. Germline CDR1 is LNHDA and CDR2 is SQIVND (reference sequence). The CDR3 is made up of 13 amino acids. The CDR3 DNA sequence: TGTGCCAGTGCGTCAGACAGGTCCTACGAGCAGTACTTC. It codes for CASASDRSYEQYF.

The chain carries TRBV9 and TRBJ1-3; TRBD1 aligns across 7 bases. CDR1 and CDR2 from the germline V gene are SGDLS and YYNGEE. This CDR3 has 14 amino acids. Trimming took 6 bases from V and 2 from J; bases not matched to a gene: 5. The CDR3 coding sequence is TGTGCCAGCAAACAGGGGCTGACTGGAAACACCATATATTTT. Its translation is CASKQGLTGNTIYF.

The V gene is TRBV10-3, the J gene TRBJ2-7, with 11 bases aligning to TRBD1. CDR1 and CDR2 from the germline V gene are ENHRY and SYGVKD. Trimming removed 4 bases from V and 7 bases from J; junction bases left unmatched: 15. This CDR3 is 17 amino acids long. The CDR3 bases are TGTGCCATCAGTGCCTACCCCAAGGGGACAGGGGGGGAAGAGCAGTACTTC. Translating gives CAISAYPKGTGGEEQYF.

The chain's CDR3 is CASSDGTGAGELFF. CDR3 coding DNA: TGTGCCAGCAGTGACGGGACAGGGGCCGGGGAGCTGTTTTTT. The chain uses TRBV6-4 and TRBJ2-2, with 10 bases matching TRBD1. This CDR3 is 14 amino acids long. Losses at the gene ends were 2 bases for V and 6 bases for J; bases not matched to a gene: 0. The germline CDR1 and CDR2 sequences are MRHNA and SNTAGT.

The CDR3 DNA reads as TGTGCCAGCAGCCAAGATCTCGCCGGCACCGGGGAGCTGTTTTTT. Its translation: CASSQDLAGTGELFF. V gene TRBV4-2 combines with J gene TRBJ2-2; D gene ambiguous. Trimming left V 0 bases short and J 4 bases short, with 9 bases between. The CDR3 sequence is 15 residues long. From germline, CDR1 is LGHNA and CDR2 YNFKEQ.

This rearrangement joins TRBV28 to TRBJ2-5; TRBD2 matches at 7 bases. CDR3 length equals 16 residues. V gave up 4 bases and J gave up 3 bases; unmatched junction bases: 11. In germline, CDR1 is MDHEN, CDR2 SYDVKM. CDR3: CASSSLERAGKETQYF. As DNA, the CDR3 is TGTGCCAGCAGTTCCCTTGAACGAGCGGGAAAAGAGACCCAGTACTTC.

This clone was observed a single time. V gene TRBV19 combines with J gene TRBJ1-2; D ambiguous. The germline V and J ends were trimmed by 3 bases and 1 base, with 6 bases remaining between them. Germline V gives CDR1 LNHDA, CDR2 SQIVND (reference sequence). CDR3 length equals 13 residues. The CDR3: CASSIQVNYGYTF. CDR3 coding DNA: TGTGCCAGTAGTATCCAGGTTAACTATGGCTACACCTTC.

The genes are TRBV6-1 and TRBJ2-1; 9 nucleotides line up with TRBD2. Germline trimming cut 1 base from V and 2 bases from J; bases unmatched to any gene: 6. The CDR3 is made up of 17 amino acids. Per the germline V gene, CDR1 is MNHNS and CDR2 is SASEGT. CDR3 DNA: TGTGCCAGCAGTGAAGAAATAGCGGGAGTCCCCTACAATGAGCAGTTCTTC. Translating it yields CASSEEIAGVPYNEQFF.

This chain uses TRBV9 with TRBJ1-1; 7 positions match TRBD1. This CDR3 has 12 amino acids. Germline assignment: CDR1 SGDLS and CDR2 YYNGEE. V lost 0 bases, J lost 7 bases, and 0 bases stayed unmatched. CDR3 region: CASSVAGGEAFF. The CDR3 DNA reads TGTGCCAGCAGCGTAGCAGGGGGTGAAGCTTTCTTT. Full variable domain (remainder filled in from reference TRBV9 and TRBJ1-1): DSGVTQTPKHLITATGQRVTLRCSPRSGDLSVYWYQQSLDQGLQFLIQYYNGEERAKGNILERFSAQQFPDLHSELNLSSLELGDSALYFCASSVAGGEAFFGQGTRLTVV.

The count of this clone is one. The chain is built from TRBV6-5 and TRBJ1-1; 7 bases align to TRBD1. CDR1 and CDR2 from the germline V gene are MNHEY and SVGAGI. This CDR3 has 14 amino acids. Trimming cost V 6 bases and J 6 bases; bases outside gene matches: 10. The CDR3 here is CASRYLTGDSEAFF. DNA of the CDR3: TGTGCCAGCAGGTACCTTACAGGGGACTCTGAAGCTTTCTTT.

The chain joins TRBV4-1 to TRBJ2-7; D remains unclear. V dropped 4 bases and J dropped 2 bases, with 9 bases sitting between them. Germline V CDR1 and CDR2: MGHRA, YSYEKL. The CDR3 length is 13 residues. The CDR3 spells CASSLSLAYEQYF. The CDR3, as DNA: TGCGCCAGCAGCCTAAGCCTAGCCTACGAGCAGTACTTC.

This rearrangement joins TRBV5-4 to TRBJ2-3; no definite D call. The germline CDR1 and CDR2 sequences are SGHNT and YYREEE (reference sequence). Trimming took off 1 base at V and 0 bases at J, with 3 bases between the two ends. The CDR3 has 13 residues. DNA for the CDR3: TGTGCCAGCAGCTTGTTAAGCACAGATACGCAGTATTTT. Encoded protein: CASSLLSTDTQYF. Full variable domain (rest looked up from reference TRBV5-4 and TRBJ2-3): ETGVTQSPTHLIKTRGQQVTLRCSSQSGHNTVSWYQQALGQGPQFIFQYYREEENGRGNFPPRFSGLQFPNYSSELNVNALELDDSALYLCASSLLSTDTQYFGPGTRLTVL.

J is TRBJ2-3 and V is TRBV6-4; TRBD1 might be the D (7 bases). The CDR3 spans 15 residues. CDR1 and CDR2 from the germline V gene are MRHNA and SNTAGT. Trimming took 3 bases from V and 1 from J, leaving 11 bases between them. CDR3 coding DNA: TGTGCCAGCAGTGAAGGGGGGACAGGCACAGATACGCAGTATTTT. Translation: CASSEGGTGTDTQYF.

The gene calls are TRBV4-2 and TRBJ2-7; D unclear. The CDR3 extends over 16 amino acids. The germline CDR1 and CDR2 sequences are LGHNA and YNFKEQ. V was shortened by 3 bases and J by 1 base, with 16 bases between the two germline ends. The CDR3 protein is CASSHLSGWQSYEQYF. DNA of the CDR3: TGTGCCAGCAGCCATCTCTCTGGTTGGCAGTCCTACGAGCAGTACTTC.

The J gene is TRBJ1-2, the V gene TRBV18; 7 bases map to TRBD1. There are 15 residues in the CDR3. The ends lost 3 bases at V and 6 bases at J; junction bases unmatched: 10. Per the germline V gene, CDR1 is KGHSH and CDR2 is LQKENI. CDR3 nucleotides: TGTGCCAGCTCACCCCTGGGAAGGGGGCAGGATGGCTACACCTTC. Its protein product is CASSPLGRGQDGYTF.